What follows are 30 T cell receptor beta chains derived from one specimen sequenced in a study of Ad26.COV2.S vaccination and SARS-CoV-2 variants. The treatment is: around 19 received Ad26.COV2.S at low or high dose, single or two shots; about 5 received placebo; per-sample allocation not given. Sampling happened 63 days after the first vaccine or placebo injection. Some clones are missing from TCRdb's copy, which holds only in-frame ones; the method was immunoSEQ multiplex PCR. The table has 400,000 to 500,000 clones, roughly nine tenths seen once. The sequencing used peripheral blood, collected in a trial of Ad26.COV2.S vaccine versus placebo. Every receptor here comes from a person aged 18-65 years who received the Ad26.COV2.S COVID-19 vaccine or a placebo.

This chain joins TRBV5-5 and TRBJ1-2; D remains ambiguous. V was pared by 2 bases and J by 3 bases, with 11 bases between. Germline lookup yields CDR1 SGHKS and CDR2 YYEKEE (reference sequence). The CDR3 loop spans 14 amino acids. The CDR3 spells CASSFGGAYYGYTF. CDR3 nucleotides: TGTGCCAGCAGCTTCGGAGGTGCATACTATGGCTACACCTTC.

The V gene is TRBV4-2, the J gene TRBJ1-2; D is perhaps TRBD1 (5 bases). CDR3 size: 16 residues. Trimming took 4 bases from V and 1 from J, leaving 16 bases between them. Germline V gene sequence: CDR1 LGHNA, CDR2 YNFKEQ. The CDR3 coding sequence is TGTGCCAGCAGCCGGGAGAGCGGACAAATTAACTATGGCTACACCTTC. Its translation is CASSRESGQINYGYTF.

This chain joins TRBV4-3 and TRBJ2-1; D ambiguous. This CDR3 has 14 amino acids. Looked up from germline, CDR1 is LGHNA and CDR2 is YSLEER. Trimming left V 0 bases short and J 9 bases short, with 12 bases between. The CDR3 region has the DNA TGCGCCAGCAGCCAAGATAATCGGCCCTCTGAGCAGTTCTTC. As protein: CASSQDNRPSEQFF.

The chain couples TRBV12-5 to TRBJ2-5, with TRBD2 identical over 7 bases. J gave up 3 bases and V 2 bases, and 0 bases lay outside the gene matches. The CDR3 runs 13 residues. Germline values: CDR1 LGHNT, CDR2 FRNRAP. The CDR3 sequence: CASGLSGKETQYF. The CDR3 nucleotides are TGTGCTAGTGGTTTGAGCGGGAAAGAGACCCAGTACTTC. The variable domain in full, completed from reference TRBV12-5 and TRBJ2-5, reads DARVTQTPRHKVTEMGQEVTMRCQPILGHNTVFWYRQTMMQGLELLAYFRNRAPLDDSGMPKDRFSAEMPDATLATLKIQPSEPRDSAVYFCASGLSGKETQYFGPGTRLLVL.

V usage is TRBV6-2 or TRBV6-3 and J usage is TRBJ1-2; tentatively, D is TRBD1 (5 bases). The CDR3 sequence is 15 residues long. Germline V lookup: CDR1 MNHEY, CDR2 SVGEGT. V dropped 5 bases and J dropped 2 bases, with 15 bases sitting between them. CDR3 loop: CASSMRGLQNYGYTF. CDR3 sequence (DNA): TGTGCCAGCAGTATGCGGGGCCTCCAAAACTATGGCTACACCTTC.

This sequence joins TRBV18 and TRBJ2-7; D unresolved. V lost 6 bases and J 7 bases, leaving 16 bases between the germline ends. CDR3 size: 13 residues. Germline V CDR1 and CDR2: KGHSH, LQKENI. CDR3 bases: TGTGCCAGCTCTAATAATCCATCACGGGAGCAGTACGTC. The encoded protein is CASSNNPSREQYV.

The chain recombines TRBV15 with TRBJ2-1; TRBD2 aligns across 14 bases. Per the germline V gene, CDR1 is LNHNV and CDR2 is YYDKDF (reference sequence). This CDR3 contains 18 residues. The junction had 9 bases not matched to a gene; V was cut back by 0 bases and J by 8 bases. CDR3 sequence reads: CATSRDAATSGRAYEQFF. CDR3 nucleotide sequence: TGTGCCACCAGCAGAGATGCCGCGACTAGCGGGAGGGCGTATGAGCAGTTCTTC.

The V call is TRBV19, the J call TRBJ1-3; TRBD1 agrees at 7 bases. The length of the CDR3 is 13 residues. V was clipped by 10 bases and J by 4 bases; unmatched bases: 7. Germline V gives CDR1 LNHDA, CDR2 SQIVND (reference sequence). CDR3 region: CATNRGSGNTIYF. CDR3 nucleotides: TGTGCCACCAACAGGGGCTCCGGAAACACCATATATTTT.

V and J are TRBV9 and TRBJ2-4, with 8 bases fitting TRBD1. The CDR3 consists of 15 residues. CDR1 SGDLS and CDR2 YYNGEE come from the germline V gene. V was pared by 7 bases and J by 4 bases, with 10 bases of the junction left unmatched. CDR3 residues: CASLDWDRTKNIQYF. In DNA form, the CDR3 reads TGTGCCAGCCTAGATTGGGACAGGACGAAAAACATTCAGTACTTC. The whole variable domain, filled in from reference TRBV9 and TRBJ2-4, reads DSGVTQTPKHLITATGQRVTLRCSPRSGDLSVYWYQQSLDQGLQFLIQYYNGEERAKGNILERFSAQQFPDLHSELNLSSLELGDSALYFCASLDWDRTKNIQYFGAGTRLSVL.

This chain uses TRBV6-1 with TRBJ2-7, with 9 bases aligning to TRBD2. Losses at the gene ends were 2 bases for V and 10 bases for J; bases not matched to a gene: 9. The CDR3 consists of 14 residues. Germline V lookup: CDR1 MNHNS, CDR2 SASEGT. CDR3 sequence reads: CASSEQPSGMEQYV. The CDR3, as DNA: TGTGCCAGCAGTGAACAGCCTAGCGGGATGGAACAGTACGTC.

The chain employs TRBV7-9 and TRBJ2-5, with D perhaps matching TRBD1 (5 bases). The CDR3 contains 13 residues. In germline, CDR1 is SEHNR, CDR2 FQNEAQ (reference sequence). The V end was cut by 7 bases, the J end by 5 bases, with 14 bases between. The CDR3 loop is CASTYRGSETQYF. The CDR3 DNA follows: TGTGCCAGCACCTATAGGGGTTCTGAGACCCAGTACTTC.

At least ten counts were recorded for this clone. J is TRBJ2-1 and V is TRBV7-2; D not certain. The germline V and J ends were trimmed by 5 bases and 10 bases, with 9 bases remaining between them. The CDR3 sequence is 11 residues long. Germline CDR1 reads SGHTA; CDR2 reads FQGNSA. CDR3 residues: CASSASREQFF. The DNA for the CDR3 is TGTGCCAGCAGCGCTTCTCGGGAGCAGTTCTTC.

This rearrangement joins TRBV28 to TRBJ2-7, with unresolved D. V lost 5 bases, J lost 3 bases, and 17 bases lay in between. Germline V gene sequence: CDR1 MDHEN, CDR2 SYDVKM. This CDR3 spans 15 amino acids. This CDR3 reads CASSTPGPAVYEQYF. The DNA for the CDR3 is TGTGCCAGCAGTACCCCCGGGCCTGCTGTCTACGAGCAGTACTTC.

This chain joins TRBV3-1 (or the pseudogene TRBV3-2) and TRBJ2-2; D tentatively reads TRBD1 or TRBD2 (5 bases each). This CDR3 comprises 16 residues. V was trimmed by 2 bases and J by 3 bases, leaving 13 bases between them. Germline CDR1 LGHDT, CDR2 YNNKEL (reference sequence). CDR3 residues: CASSQSSGPHTGELFF. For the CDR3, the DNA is TGTGCCAGCAGCCAATCCTCGGGACCGCACACCGGGGAGCTGTTTTTT.

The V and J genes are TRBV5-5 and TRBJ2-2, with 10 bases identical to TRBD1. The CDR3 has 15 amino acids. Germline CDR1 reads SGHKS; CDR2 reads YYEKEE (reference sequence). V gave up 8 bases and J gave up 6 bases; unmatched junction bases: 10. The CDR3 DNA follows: TGTGCCAGTTCAGGGGACAGGGGTTTCGCCGGGGAGCTGTTTTTT. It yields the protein CASSGDRGFAGELFF.

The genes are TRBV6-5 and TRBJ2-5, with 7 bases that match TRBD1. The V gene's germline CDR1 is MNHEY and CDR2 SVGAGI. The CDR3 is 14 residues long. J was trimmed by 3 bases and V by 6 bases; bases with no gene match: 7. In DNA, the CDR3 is TGTGCCAGCAGCCCGGGACAGTGGGAAGAGACCCAGTACTTC. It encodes CASSPGQWEETQYF.

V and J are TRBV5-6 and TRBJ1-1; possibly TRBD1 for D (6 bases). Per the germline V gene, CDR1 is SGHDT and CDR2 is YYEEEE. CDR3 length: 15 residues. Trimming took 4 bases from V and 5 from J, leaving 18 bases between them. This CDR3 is CASSQLQGFGTEAFF. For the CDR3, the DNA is TGTGCCAGCAGCCAACTACAGGGCTTTGGGACTGAAGCTTTCTTT.

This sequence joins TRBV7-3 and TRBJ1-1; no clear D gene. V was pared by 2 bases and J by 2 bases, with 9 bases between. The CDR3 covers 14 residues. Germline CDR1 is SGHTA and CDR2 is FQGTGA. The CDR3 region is CASSLLAQNTEAFF. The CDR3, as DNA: TGTGCCAGCAGCTTATTAGCACAAAACACTGAAGCTTTCTTT.

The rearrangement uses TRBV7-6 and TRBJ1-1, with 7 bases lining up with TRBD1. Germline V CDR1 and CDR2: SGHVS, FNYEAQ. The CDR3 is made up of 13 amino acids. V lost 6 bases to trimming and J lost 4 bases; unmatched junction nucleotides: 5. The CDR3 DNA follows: TGTGCCAGCAGTTCGACAGGGAGCACTGAAGCTTTCTTT. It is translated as CASSSTGSTEAFF.

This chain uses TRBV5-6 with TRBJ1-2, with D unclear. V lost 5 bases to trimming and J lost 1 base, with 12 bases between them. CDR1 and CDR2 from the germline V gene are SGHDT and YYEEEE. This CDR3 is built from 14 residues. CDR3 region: CASRTLKFNYGYTF. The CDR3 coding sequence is TGTGCCAGCAGGACTCTAAAGTTTAACTATGGCTACACCTTC.

CDR3 DNA sequence: TGCGCCAGCAGCCAAGTCGGGGACAGGGAGGAGACCCAGTACTTC. This sequence encodes CASSQVGDREETQYF. The chain is built from TRBV4-1 and TRBJ2-5; 9 nucleotides line up with TRBD1. Looked up from germline, CDR1 is MGHRA and CDR2 is YSYEKL. CDR3 length: 15 amino acids. Trimming removed 1 base from V and 5 bases from J; junction bases left unmatched: 5.

For the CDR3, the DNA is TGTGCCAGCAGGCCTGGGGACGGCGACGAGCAGTACGTC. It is translated as CASRPGDGDEQYV. V usage is TRBV27 and J usage is TRBJ2-7, with D perhaps being TRBD1 or TRBD2 (5 bases each). Germline V gene lookup returns CDR1 MNHEY and CDR2 SMNVEV (reference sequence). The germline V and J ends were trimmed by 6 bases and 5 bases, with 14 bases remaining between them. The CDR3 covers 13 residues.

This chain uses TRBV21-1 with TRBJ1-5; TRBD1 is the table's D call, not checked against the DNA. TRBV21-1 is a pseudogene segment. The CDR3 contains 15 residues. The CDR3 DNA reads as TGTGCCAGCGACCCAAAGGATAGGGGGCTCCAGCCCCAGCATTTT. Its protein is CASDPKDRGLQPQHF.

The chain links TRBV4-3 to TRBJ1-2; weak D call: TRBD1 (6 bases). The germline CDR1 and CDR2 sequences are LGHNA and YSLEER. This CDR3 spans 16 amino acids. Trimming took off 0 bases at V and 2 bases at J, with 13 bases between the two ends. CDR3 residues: CASSQDQGPLNYGYTF. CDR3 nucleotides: TGCGCCAGCAGCCAAGATCAGGGGCCGCTCAACTATGGCTACACCTTC.

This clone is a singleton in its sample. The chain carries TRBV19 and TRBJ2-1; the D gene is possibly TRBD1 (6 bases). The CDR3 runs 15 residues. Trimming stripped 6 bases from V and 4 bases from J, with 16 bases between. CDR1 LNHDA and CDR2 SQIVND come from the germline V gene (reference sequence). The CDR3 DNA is TGTGCCAGTAGCGTCCCCGGGACACTATACAATGAGCAGTTCTTC. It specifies CASSVPGTLYNEQFF.

CDR3 DNA sequence: TGTGCCAGCAGCTTAAATGGGCAGAACACTGAAGCTTTCTTT. This gives the protein CASSLNGQNTEAFF. This sequence joins TRBV7-3 and TRBJ1-1; D unclear. The V and J ends lost 1 base and 1 base respectively, with 7 bases between them. The germline gives CDR1 SGHTA, CDR2 FQGTGA. This CDR3 has 14 residues.

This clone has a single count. The CDR3: CASSLRGGQAAELFF. As DNA, the CDR3 is TGCGCCAGCAGCCTGAGAGGGGGGCAGGCCGCGGAGCTGTTTTTT. The chain has TRBV4-3 and TRBJ2-2; D assignment may be TRBD1 or TRBD2 (6 bases each). V was pared by 4 bases and J by 10 bases, with 19 bases between. CDR3 length equals 15 residues. Germline CDR1 LGHNA, CDR2 YSLEER.

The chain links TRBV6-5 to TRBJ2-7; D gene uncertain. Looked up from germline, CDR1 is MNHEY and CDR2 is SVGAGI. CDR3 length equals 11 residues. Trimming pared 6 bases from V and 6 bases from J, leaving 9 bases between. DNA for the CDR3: TGTGCCAGCAGGACCCTCGGCGAGCAGTACTTC. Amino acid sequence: CASRTLGEQYF.

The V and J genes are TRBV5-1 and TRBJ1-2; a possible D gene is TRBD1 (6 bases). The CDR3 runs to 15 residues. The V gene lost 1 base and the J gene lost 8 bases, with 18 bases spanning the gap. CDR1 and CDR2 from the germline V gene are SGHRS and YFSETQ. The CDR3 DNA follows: TGCGCCAGCAGCTTGCAGGGGCAGGGCCAAGCCGGCTACACCTTC. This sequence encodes CASSLQGQGQAGYTF.

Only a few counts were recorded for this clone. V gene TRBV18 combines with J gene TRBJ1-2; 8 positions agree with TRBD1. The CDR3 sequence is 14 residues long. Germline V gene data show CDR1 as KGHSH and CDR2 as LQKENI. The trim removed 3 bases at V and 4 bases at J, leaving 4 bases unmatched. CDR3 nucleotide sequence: TGTGCCAGCTCACCGACCGACAGGGGCTATGGCTACACCTTC. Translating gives CASSPTDRGYGYTF.